This TCR beta chain is from a study of PD-1 blockade in classical Hodgkin lymphoma. Study outcomes and limitations: The drivers behind the repertoire differences, possibly disease activity or prior therapy, remain undefined. Compared with healthy donors, newly diagnosed patients reportedly showed lower baseline TCR diversity.

CDR3 length: 16 residues. The V and J ends lost 7 bases and 2 bases respectively, with 18 bases between them. Germline V gene data show CDR1 as LNHDA and CDR2 as SQIVND (reference sequence). This table comes from immunoSEQ multiplex PCR, and its TCRdb copy is limited to in-frame clones, with some not included. The sample consists of tens of thousands of clones, 78% of them appearing once. Sample time point: cycle 4 day 1 (C4D1), after 5 to 7 weeks of nivolumab. Brentuximab vedotin exposure varied, and every patient relapsed after autologous stem cell transplantation. As concerns this clone: Its antigen is currently unknown.

This receptor was obtained from a human donor with classical Hodgkin lymphoma. This material consisted of peripheral blood mononuclear cells (PBMCs), taken before the fourth cycle of nivolumab. This chain joins TRBV19 and TRBJ1-5, with D maybe TRBD1 (5 bases). The CDR3 sequence is CASMGQGGIRNQPQHF. As DNA, the CDR3 is TGTGCCAGTATGGGGCAGGGCGGTATTCGCAATCAGCCCCAGCATTTT.